This T cell receptor beta chain emerged from a study of identical twins. From the 5' RACE reads, TCRdb called clonotypes with MiXCR, one entry per CDR3 protein. The table records 420,000 or so distinct CDR3 sequences, approximately 17% of them present only once. This clonotype has a count of ten or more. V shed 6 bases and J 4 bases; nucleotides not matched to a gene: 6. The CDR3 extends over 13 amino acids. Germline CDR1 SQVTM, CDR2 ANQGSEA. This TCR came from a man aged 50 to 59 in good health. The sequencing sample was made of naive T cells sorted from blood. This chain joins TRBV29-1 and TRBJ2-1, with 7 bases identical to TRBD2. CDR3 region: CSVYGTTYNEQFF. DNA of the CDR3: TGCAGCGTCTACGGGACTACATACAATGAGCAGTTCTTC.